This T cell receptor beta chain stems from a study of blood T cell repertoires in COVID-19. As for the study in general: The cDNA or gDNA used as material had been derived from T cells, B-cell-depleted T cells, or PBMCs.

V lost 2 bases, J lost 5 bases, and 19 bases lay in between. This CDR3 has 16 residues. Germline CDR1 is SEHNR and CDR2 is FQNEAQ (reference sequence). In the source study's methods: Counts of nucleated cells, estimated from reference gene primer amplification, were obtained. Clones were sequenced by immunoSEQ multiplex PCR, and TCRdb holds only the in-frame ones, with some missing. V, J and clone size are those of that table, while D and trimming were read from the DNA. The sample yields about 200,000 clones, approximately 82% seen once. The TCR was taken from a human donor in a cohort sampled during active COVID-19. The chain has TRBV7-9 and TRBJ2-7; D perhaps matches TRBD2 (5 bases). The sample consisted of peripheral blood. The CDR3 coding sequence is TGTGCCAGCAGCTTATTTGGAGCGGTGACTCCTAACGAGCAGTACTTC. It specifies CASSLFGAVTPNEQYF. Together with reference TRBV7-9 and TRBJ2-7, the CDR3 gives the full variable domain: DTGVSQNPRHKITKRGQNVTFRCDPISEHNRLYWYRQTLGQGPEFLTYFQNEAQLEKSRLLSDRFSAERPKGSFSTLEIQRTEQGDSAMYLCASSLFGAVTPNEQYFGPGTRLTVT.